This record covers a single T cell receptor beta chain. The antigen remains unidentified. Germline-derived CDR1 and CDR2 are SGHAT and FQNNGV. Trimming took 5 bases from V and 13 from J; bases not matched to a gene: 8. The CDR3 loop spans 12 amino acids. This specimen belongs to a study of T cell repertoires in cytomegalovirus infection. Across the whole study: Indications of both CMV infection and matching HLA type were provided by public TCR beta signatures. Study observations and caveats: Cumulative frequency (of public TCR beta family members) identified carriers of CMV plus the relevant HLA. The response measured ex vivo was dominated by TCR beta clonotypes (HLA-C-restricted and CMV-specific).

TCRdb itself ran the reads through MiXCR, one entry per CDR3 protein. The sample carries hundreds of thousands of distinct CDR3 sequences, 20% to 25% recorded once. Sequencing was done on a sample of CD8+ T cells from PBMCs. The receptor comes from a human donor in good health (CMV status not recorded). Some clones in this sample may be carry-over from other donors' samples. The rearrangement joins TRBV11-2 to TRBJ2-3, with 8 bases aligning to TRBD1. This CDR3 reads CASSMGQDGKYF. In DNA form, the CDR3 reads TGTGCCAGCAGCATGGGACAGGACGGAAAGTATTTT. The full variable domain, rest sourced from reference TRBV11-2 and TRBJ2-3, is EAGVAQSPRYKIIEKRQSVAFWCNPISGHATLYWYQQILGQGPKLLIQFQNNGVVDDSQLPKDRFSAERLKGVDSTLKIQPAKLEDSAVYLCASSMGQDGKYFGPGTRLTVL.